Each of the 24 T cell receptor beta chains below was sequenced from the same sample in a study of T-cell reconstitution after alpha-beta-depleted transplantation in children. The TCRbeta library incorporated unique molecular identifiers. One entry per CDR3 protein results from TCRdb running MiXCR on the PCR reads. This table holds 700,000 to 950,000 distinct CDR3 sequences, around 17% found once. The sample in question was PBMCs, mostly from graft donor cells, obtained 360 days after TCRalphabeta/CD19-depleted stem cell transplant. The receptors come from a male patient between 10 and 17 years old who had a stem cell transplant for acute lymphoblastic leukemia, so the T cells may come from the graft donor.

The chain couples TRBV5-1 to TRBJ2-3, with D perhaps TRBD1 or TRBD2 (5 bases each). The CDR3 extends over 14 amino acids. The V end lost 3 bases, the J end lost 5 bases, and 13 bases lay between the germline ends. Germline V lookup: CDR1 SGHRS, CDR2 YFSETQ. The DNA of the CDR3 is TGCGCCAGCAGCTCGGGACCTAGTGAAGATACGCAGTATTTT. This encodes CASSSGPSEDTQYF.

This clonotype was observed at least ten times. The chain uses TRBV12-3 or TRBV12-4 and TRBJ2-2; tentatively, D is TRBD1 (6 bases). Trimming stripped 3 bases from V and 9 bases from J, with 11 bases between. This CDR3 has 13 residues. The CDR3 DNA follows: TGTGCCAGCAGTTTTTCAGGGGACCGGGAGCTGTTTTTT. Its translation: CASSFSGDRELFF.

In its sample, this clonotype was seen many times. The chain carries TRBV29-1 and TRBJ1-1, with D tentatively TRBD1 (5 bases). The V gene's germline CDR1 is SQVTM and CDR2 ANQGSEA. Trimming stripped 0 bases from V and 1 base from J, with 12 bases between. The CDR3 has 15 amino acids. The CDR3 is CSVEDKGRGNTEAFF. CDR3 in DNA: TGCAGCGTTGAAGATAAAGGGAGGGGGAACACTGAAGCTTTCTTT.

This chain joins TRBV29-1 and TRBJ2-1; 7 bases align to TRBD2. Per germline, CDR1 SQVTM and CDR2 ANQGSEA. The CDR3 contains 12 residues. V lost 6 bases, J lost 5 bases, and 4 bases stayed unmatched. The CDR3 is CSVGLADNEQFF. Written as DNA, the CDR3 is TGCAGCGTAGGTCTAGCGGACAATGAGCAGTTCTTC.

This clonotype was seen only a few times. This chain connects TRBV9 to TRBJ1-1; TRBD1 might be the D (5 bases). The CDR3 length is 18 residues. With 0 bases removed from V and 1 base from J, the gap between germline ends came to 19 bases. Germline loops: CDR1 SGDLS, CDR2 YYNGEE. The CDR3 region is CASSVVMDVWGGNTEAFF. The CDR3, as DNA: TGTGCCAGCAGCGTAGTCATGGATGTTTGGGGCGGGAACACTGAAGCTTTCTTT.

This clonotype was seen many times. Germline is not matched at one junction end, which may reflect a read error. This chain links TRBV5-1 with TRBJ2-5; D gene unclear. CDR3 length: 13 amino acids. The germline V gene encodes CDR1 SGHRS and CDR2 YFSETQ. CDR3 loop: CASSLGYQETQYF. CDR3 DNA: TGTGCCAGCAGCTTAGGGTACCAAGAGACCCAGTACTTC. The variable domain in full, completed from reference TRBV5-1 and TRBJ2-5, reads KAGVTQTPRYLIKTRGQQVTLSCSPISGHRSVSWYQQTPGQGLQFLFEYFSETQRNKGNFPGRFSGRQFSNSRSEMNVSTLELGDSALYLCASSLGYQETQYFGPGTRLLVL.

This chain links TRBV12-3 or TRBV12-4 with TRBJ2-5; the match to TRBD1 covers 12 bases. The CDR3 is 13 residues long. V dropped 8 bases and J dropped 5; count of bases not matched to a gene: 3. CDR3 amino acids: CASAGQGAETQYF. The CDR3 DNA is TGTGCCAGCGCGGGACAGGGGGCGGAGACCCAGTACTTC.

This clonotype was picked up a small number of times. The CDR3 protein is CASSQINERELSDTQYF. The CDR3 bases are TGTGCCAGCAGCCAAATTAATGAACGGGAGCTCTCAGATACGCAGTATTTT. V usage is TRBV14 and J usage is TRBJ2-3; D may be TRBD2 (6 bases). The length of the CDR3 is 17 residues. CDR1 is SGHDN and CDR2 is FVKESK in the germline V gene. The germline V and J ends were trimmed by 2 bases and 4 bases, with 19 bases remaining between them.

The rearrangement links TRBV7-3 to TRBJ2-5, with 8 bases aligning to TRBD1. The CDR3 extends over 18 amino acids. Germline V gene lookup returns CDR1 SGHTA and CDR2 FQGTGA. The ends lost 2 bases at V and 9 bases at J; junction bases unmatched: 20. The CDR3 loop is CASSLLGQGYSMAEAQYF. The DNA for the CDR3 is TGTGCCAGCAGCTTACTTGGACAGGGTTATTCAATGGCGGAGGCCCAGTACTTC.

The chain joins TRBV9 to TRBJ2-5; D is possibly TRBD1 (5 bases). This CDR3 contains 17 residues. Germline V gene data show CDR1 as SGDLS and CDR2 as YYNGEE. Trimming took off 0 bases at V and 5 bases at J, with 20 bases between the two ends. The CDR3 region has the DNA TGTGCCAGCAGCGTAGATCCAGGGAACGGCCTTTCGGAGACCCAGTACTTC. Translated: CASSVDPGNGLSETQYF.

With regard to this clonotype: A read error may account for a junction end that differs from germline. V and J are TRBV24-1 and TRBJ1-1, with D possibly TRBD1 on 6 matching bases. Germline CDR1 KGHDR, CDR2 SFDVKD. CDR3 length equals 13 residues. CDR3 amino acids: CATSDLRTDRSHF. The CDR3 nucleotides read TGTGCCACCAGTGATTTGCGGACAGACCGAAGCCACTTT.

The V and J genes are TRBV4-1 and TRBJ2-2, with a tentative D call TRBD2 (6 bases). Germline CDR1 MGHRA, CDR2 YSYEKL. CDR3 length: 16 amino acids. V was pared by 1 base and J by 2 bases, with 11 bases between. The CDR3 loop reads CASSQVPSVNTGELFF. CDR3 nucleotides: TGCGCCAGCAGCCAAGTACCTAGCGTTAACACCGGGGAGCTGTTTTTT.

This clonotype occurred a few times. The chain is built from TRBV3-1 and TRBJ2-7, with 7 bases aligning to TRBD2. CDR3 length: 16 amino acids. The V gene end was trimmed by 1 base and the J gene end by 3 bases; junction bases not matched to a gene: 9. The germline V gene encodes CDR1 LGHDT and CDR2 YNNKEL (reference sequence). The CDR3 loop is CASSQGALGGIYEQYF. The CDR3, as DNA: TGTGCCAGCAGCCAAGGGGCCCTGGGAGGGATCTACGAGCAGTACTTC.

The sample holds a few counts of this clonotype. The chain couples TRBV5-1 to TRBJ1-2, with 12 nucleotides matching TRBD1. Germline lookup yields CDR1 SGHRS and CDR2 YFSETQ. This CDR3 contains 14 residues. V was pared by 3 bases and J by 7 bases, with 4 bases of the junction left unmatched. In DNA, the CDR3 is TGCGCCAGCAGCTCCGGGACAGGGGGCGGTGGCTACACCTTC. Translation: CASSSGTGGGGYTF.

The rearrangement uses TRBV28 and TRBJ2-3; D is possibly TRBD2 (6 bases). The CDR3 loop spans 11 amino acids. The ends were cut back, 6 bases at V and 6 bases at J, with 7 bases in the middle. Looked up from germline, CDR1 is MDHEN and CDR2 is SYDVKM. For the CDR3, the DNA is TGTGCCAGCAGGGCGGGGGATACGCAGTATTTT. Its protein product is CASRAGDTQYF.

This rearrangement joins TRBV27 to TRBJ1-5, with 9 positions matching TRBD1. This CDR3 comprises 18 residues. The V gene's germline CDR1 is MNHEY and CDR2 SMNVEV (reference sequence). J was trimmed by 0 bases and V by 5 bases; bases with no gene match: 11. In DNA, the CDR3 is TGTGCCAGCAGTCCCCTTAGACGGGACAGGGATAGCAATCAGCCCCAGCATTTT. This sequence encodes CASSPLRRDRDSNQPQHF.

This rearrangement joins TRBV5-6 to TRBJ2-1; 8 nucleotides match TRBD2. Trimming removed 1 base from V and 6 bases from J; junction bases left unmatched: 6. The CDR3 length is 15 residues. In germline, CDR1 is SGHDT, CDR2 YYEEEE. Here the CDR3 reads CASSLLSSGSNEQFF. CDR3 bases: TGTGCCAGCAGCTTGCTGTCCAGCGGGAGCAATGAGCAGTTCTTC. Drawing the rest from reference TRBV5-6 and TRBJ2-1, the complete variable domain is DAGVTQSPTHLIKTRGQQVTLRCSPKSGHDTVSWYQQALGQGPQFIFQYYEEEERQRGNFPDRFSGHQFPNYSSELNVNALLLGDSALYLCASSLLSSGSNEQFFGPGTRLTVL.

The J gene is TRBJ2-7, the V gene TRBV5-1, with D perhaps TRBD1 (6 bases). The V end lost 3 bases, the J end lost 2 bases, and 15 bases lay between the germline ends. Germline V gene sequence: CDR1 SGHRS, CDR2 YFSETQ. This CDR3 has 15 amino acids. The CDR3: CASSSIDRQTYEQYF. DNA for the CDR3: TGCGCCAGCAGCTCAATCGACAGGCAGACCTACGAGCAGTACTTC. The full variable domain, rest sourced from reference TRBV5-1 and TRBJ2-7, is KAGVTQTPRYLIKTRGQQVTLSCSPISGHRSVSWYQQTPGQGLQFLFEYFSETQRNKGNFPGRFSGRQFSNSRSEMNVSTLELGDSALYLCASSSIDRQTYEQYFGPGTRLTVT.

This chain connects TRBV20-1 to TRBJ2-5; D remains ambiguous. The CDR3 has 12 residues. Germline V gene sequence: CDR1 DFQATT, CDR2 SNEGSKA (reference sequence). V lost 1 base to trimming and J lost 1 base, with 4 bases between them. This CDR3 reads CSARGSQETQYF. In DNA form, the CDR3 reads TGCAGTGCTAGAGGCTCCCAAGAGACCCAGTACTTC.

The CDR3 region is CASSQVREGKDTQYF. CDR3 coding DNA: TGTGCCAGCAGCCAAGTGCGGGAGGGTAAAGATACGCAGTATTTT. V gene TRBV3-1 combines with J gene TRBJ2-3; TRBD2 matches 9 bases. CDR3 size: 15 residues. CDR1 LGHDT and CDR2 YNNKEL come from the germline V gene (reference sequence). V lost 1 base, J lost 5 bases, and 4 bases stayed unmatched.

This clonotype came up a few times. V is TRBV14 and J is TRBJ2-6; D remains unclear. There are 16 residues in the CDR3. Germline CDR1 is SGHDN and CDR2 is FVKESK. Trimming took 1 base from V and 2 from J, leaving 9 bases between them. CDR3: CASSQGVRAGANVLTF. CDR3 nucleotides: TGTGCCAGCAGCCAAGGGGTCCGGGCTGGGGCCAACGTCCTGACTTTC.

This clonotype was counted a few times. The chain combines TRBV5-1 with TRBJ1-1; a possible D gene is TRBD1 (5 bases). The germline gives CDR1 SGHRS, CDR2 YFSETQ. This CDR3 is 16 amino acids long. V dropped 4 bases and J dropped 3 bases, with 19 bases sitting between them. The CDR3: CASSPLGRGGYTEAFF. Written as DNA, the CDR3 is TGCGCCAGCAGCCCCTTGGGACGGGGCGGGTACACTGAAGCTTTCTTT. The complete variable domain, with remaining parts taken from reference TRBV5-1 and TRBJ1-1, reads KAGVTQTPRYLIKTRGQQVTLSCSPISGHRSVSWYQQTPGQGLQFLFEYFSETQRNKGNFPGRFSGRQFSNSRSEMNVSTLELGDSALYLCASSPLGRGGYTEAFFGQGTRLTVV.

This chain joins TRBV5-1 and TRBJ2-2; no clear D. The CDR3 contains 13 residues. The V end was cut by 0 bases, the J end by 6 bases, with 6 bases between. In germline, CDR1 is SGHRS, CDR2 YFSETQ. The CDR3 nucleotides are TGCGCCAGCAGCTTGGCCCCCCCCGGGGAGCTGTTTTTT. Its translation is CASSLAPPGELFF.

This clonotype was seen many times. V gene TRBV18 combines with J gene TRBJ1-6; 8 bases agree with TRBD1. The V and J ends lost 2 bases and 10 bases, in that order; junction bases with no gene match: 7. CDR1 and CDR2 (germline): KGHSH, LQKENI. This CDR3 has 15 amino acids. CDR3 protein: CASSPDRGGQSPLHF. DNA for the CDR3: TGTGCCAGCTCACCAGACAGGGGAGGTCAATCACCCCTCCACTTT.